This T cell receptor beta chain was sequenced during a study of T cell clonality in common variable immunodeficiency. Trimming at V came to 10 bases and at J to 2 bases, leaving 11 bases not matched to a gene. This CDR3 is 17 amino acids long. Germline V CDR1 and CDR2: WNHNN, SYGVQD (reference sequence). This clone was recorded at least ten times. The DNA ends 3 residues before the CDR3 does, and the rest of the CDR3 is filled in from the germline J gene. Assay used: immunoSEQ multiplex PCR; TCRdb lists only in-frame clones, some missing. The sample shows about 47,000 clones, no singletons; the ten largest hold approximately 2%.

The sequence was obtained from a person aged 18 to 70 in good health. Sequencing was carried out using peripheral blood mononuclear cells. The genes are TRBV10-1 and TRBJ2-3, with 14 positions matching TRBD2. The CDR3 bases that were read are TGCGCCACCAAAAATTGGACTAGCGGGGGGTACACAGATACG. Translation: CATKNWTSGGYTDT. The full CDR3 protein reads CATKNWTSGGYTDTQYF.